The sequence of this T cell receptor (beta chain) was determined in a study of OX40 agonist ivuxolimab in advanced cancers. Assay: immunoSEQ multiplex PCR; the TCRdb copy retains only in-frame clones and omits some. Of about 14,000 clones listed, around four fifths are singletons. This clone occurred a few times. There are 17 residues in the CDR3. The V end lost 0 bases, the J end lost 6 bases, and 20 bases lay between the germline ends. CDR1 is LNHNV and CDR2 is YYDKDF in the germline V gene (reference sequence). The source of this sequence is an adult with an advanced solid tumor such as melanoma, head and neck, liver or kidney cancer. This chain joins TRBV15 and TRBJ1-2; D is perhaps TRBD1 (6 bases). The input for sequencing was CD4+ or CD8+ T cells sorted from blood, taken in a trial of the OX40 agonist ivuxolimab. The CDR3 nucleotides are TGTGCCACCAGCAGAGATGCCTGTGACAGGATCTTCAATGGCTACACCTTC. The encoded protein is CATSRDACDRIFNGYTF.